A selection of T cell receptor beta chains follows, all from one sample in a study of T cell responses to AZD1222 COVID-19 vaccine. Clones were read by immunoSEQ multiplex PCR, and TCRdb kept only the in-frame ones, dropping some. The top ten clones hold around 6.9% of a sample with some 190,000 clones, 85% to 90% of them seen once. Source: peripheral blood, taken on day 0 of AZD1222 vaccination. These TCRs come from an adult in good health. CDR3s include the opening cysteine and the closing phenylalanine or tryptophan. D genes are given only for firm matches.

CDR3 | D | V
CASSSGTNTEAFF | - | TRBV5-1
CASSYRLGSSYNEQFF | - | TRBV6-2/TRBV6-3
CASSQMVGEKLFF | - | TRBV3-1/TRBV3-2
CASSLHGPYSPLHF | - | TRBV19
CASSFNREYGYTF | - | TRBV12-3/TRBV12-4
CASSSTSGGGNEQFF | TRBD2 | TRBV5-1
CASSLAGASGGYEQYF | TRBD2 | TRBV5-1
CASSATGAGYTF | TRBD1 | TRBV23-1
CASAVEVRDQPQHF | - | TRBV6-5
CASRTGHLPQPQHF | - | TRBV28
CASSWRGGGNQPQHF | - | TRBV19
CASSPYGTSGGHEQFF | TRBD2 | TRBV4-3
CASSQADRATYGYTF | TRBD1 | TRBV4-1
CASSQTTPGTSTQYF | - | TRBV4-3
CASSTRVPELDKDEKLFF | - | TRBV19
CASSLEGGPSYEQYF | - | TRBV5-4
CASSLALGTQYF | - | TRBV12-3/TRBV12-4
CASSSGTGHEKLFF | TRBD1 | TRBV7-2
CASSVEGIQPQHF | - | TRBV9
CASSFSDGGNEQFF | - | TRBV7-2
CASSLGTGVRTEAFF | TRBD1 | TRBV5-1
CASSVAGQQPQHF | - | TRBV9
CASSVIGGTQYF | - | TRBV9
CASSEIAGTPKETQYF | - | TRBV6-1
CASSLGLTDTQYF | - | TRBV7-9
CAIRASGGANNEQFF | TRBD2 | TRBV10-3
CASSTSNEGEKLFF | - | TRBV5-5
CASSPGGASNQPQHF | - | TRBV19
CASSLVRGGTEAFF | - | TRBV5-4